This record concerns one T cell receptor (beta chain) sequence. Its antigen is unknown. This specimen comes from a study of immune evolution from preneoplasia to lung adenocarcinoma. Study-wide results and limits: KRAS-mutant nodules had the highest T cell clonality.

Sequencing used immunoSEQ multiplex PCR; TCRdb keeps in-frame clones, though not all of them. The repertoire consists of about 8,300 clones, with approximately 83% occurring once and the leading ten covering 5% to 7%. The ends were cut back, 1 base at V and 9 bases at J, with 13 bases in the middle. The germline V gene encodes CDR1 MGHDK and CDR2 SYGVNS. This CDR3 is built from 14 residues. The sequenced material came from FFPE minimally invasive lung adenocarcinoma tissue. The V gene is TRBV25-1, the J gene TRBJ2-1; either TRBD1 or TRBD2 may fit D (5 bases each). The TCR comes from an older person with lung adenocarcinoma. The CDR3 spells CASSEFRGAVEQFF. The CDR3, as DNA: TGTGCCAGCAGTGAATTTAGAGGGGCGGTTGAGCAGTTCTTC.